Described below is a single T cell receptor beta chain sequence and its context. The specificity of this receptor is unknown. Per-base qualities were not stored, and no clone one base away is much larger. V ends up 5 bases short and J 1 base short, with an unmatched junction base count of 5. Taken from cysteine to phenylalanine, the CDR3 has 16 residues. The sequence is cut down to CDR3 DNA, 48 bases in frame from base 1. CDR1 and CDR2 are read off the germline V gene as SGHAT and FQNNGV. The data belong to a study of blood T cells in healthy people across ages (dated by TCRdb to about 2015). Looking at the study overall: In model experiments, template switching captured about one uniquely barcoded TCR beta cDNA molecule for every two T cells. Donors were grouped into four age groups: young (average roughly 17 years), middle-aged (roughly 38), aged (around 60) and long-lived (about 90). Using the same blood draw, the study looked at two additional independent replicas of 1 million unique cDNA reads for two donors, one aged 18 to 30 and the other aged 80 or older. Age-related changes in TCR beta repertoire diversity were measured in the study by deep sequencing normalized with unique cDNA molecular identifiers. To avoid experimental bias, donors of different ages were randomly spread across the sequencing lanes.

Donors were 30 to 45 systemically healthy Caucasian individuals from Russia aged roughly 6 to 90 years. Each donor gave approximately 10 milliliters of peripheral blood, collected into EDTA-treated Vacutainer tubes. PBMCs were isolated by Ficoll-Paque density-gradient centrifugation, with at least 6.5 million obtained per sample. Trizol reagent was used to extract total RNA from PBMCs, with at least 5 micrograms per sample. For every donor, an aliquot of PBMCs went through flow cytometry to measure the percentages of naive CD45RAhigh/CD27high T cells. Receptor libraries were prepared by 5' RACE. Data came from an Illumina HiSeq 2500. A second PCR of roughly 6 to 11 cycles was run with a J-beta primer mix and a sample-barcoded 5' primer. A template-switch 5' adaptor carrying 12 random nucleotides introduced a unique molecular identifier onto each TCR beta cDNA molecule. At least 2.5 million CDR3-containing paired-end reads were obtained from each sample. All of the RNA was converted into first-strand cDNA using the Mint cDNA synthesis kit, with a TRBC-specific oligonucleotide serving as the primer. Following uracil-DNA glycosylase treatment, all cDNA underwent a first 18-cycle PCR with the universal primers M1SS and BC2_uni_R. As for the authors' bioinformatics: For normalization, 1 million high-quality reads, each with a distinct molecular identifier, were randomly selected from each sample. Instead of being binned into consensus sequences, reads that shared molecular identifiers were thrown out. CDR3 identification, clonotype clustering and error correction used MiTCR with a Q25 quality threshold and the strictest error-elimination algorithm. A nonparametric unseen species model with Euler transformation was used to estimate a lower bound on total TCR beta diversity. TCRdb ran its own pipeline on the public reads, namely fastp trimming at Q25 and MiXCR clone calling, and kept in-frame beta chains. Every distinct CDR3 protein forms one entry, paired with its most common genes and DNA. TCRdb's processing, not the authors', yielded these V and J calls. Recorded for this sample are hundreds of thousands of distinct CDR3 sequences; approximately 67% of them occurred a single time. The top ten constitute about a quarter of the sample.

Summary of the overall study and its limitations: Because donor CMV infection status was unknown, age-related changes in expanded clonotypes were potentially confounded. A strong correlation was found between observed TCR beta diversity and the percentage of naive T cells measured by flow cytometry. Estimates of total diversity based on one million sequenced T cells were considered lower bounds and underestimates. Bulk unsorted PBMC profiling prevented conclusive comparison of naive and antigen-experienced compartments. As age increased, observed TCR beta diversity per million T cells dropped in a roughly linear way, and a significant reduction was already evident by age 40. Compared with the aged group, more naive CD4+ T cells, fewer expanded clones and increased TCR diversity were shown by the long-lived group, suggesting age selection.

The sample comprised blood. This receptor chain uses TRBV11-2 and TRBJ2-1; 10 of the junction bases match TRBD2. The origin of this receptor is a man aged 25 to 40 in good health. The nucleotide sequence is given as TGTGCCAGCAGCAATCTAGCGGGGGTATCCTACAATGAGCAGTTCTTC. Its protein product is CASSNLAGVSYNEQFF. With the portions outside the CDR3 filled from the reference TRBV11-2 and TRBJ2-1 genes, the complete variable region becomes EAGVAQSPRYKIIEKRQSVAFWCNPISGHATLYWYQQILGQGPKLLIQFQNNGVVDDSQLPKDRFSAERLKGVDSTLKIQPAKLEDSAVYLCASSNLAGVSYNEQFFGPGTRLTVL.